The entry below gives a single T cell receptor beta chain sequence along with its context. Germline CDR1 and CDR2: LGHNA and YSLEER. Trimming shortened V by 0 bases and J by 3 bases, and 11 bases separated the two germline ends. The CDR3 spans 15 residues. This specimen belongs to a study of shared clonotypes between healthy human individuals. Deep was the level used in running the assay. Genomic DNA of each subset was evenly split across several immunoSEQ plates. TCRdb keeps only in-frame clones here, not all; method: immunoSEQ multiplex PCR. Found here are about 2.2 million clones, just over 90% of them singletons; the top ten hold approximately 1.6%. The naive CD8 fraction comprised CD45RO-negative cells positively selected for CCR7 and excluded terminally differentiated effector memory CD45RA+ cells.

Sequenced: naive CD8+ T cells from PBMCs. The clonotype comes from a man aged 18 to 29 in good health. Some clones in this sample may be carry-over from other donors' samples. The chain links TRBV4-3 to TRBJ2-5, with D possibly matching TRBD2 (6 bases). The CDR3: CASSQEVSGKETQYF. For the CDR3, the DNA is TGCGCCAGCAGCCAAGAAGTTAGCGGAAAAGAGACCCAGTACTTC.